A single sample gave rise to the 9 T cell receptor beta chains below, sequenced in a study of cytomegalovirus exposure and HLA in healthy donors. Researchers ran the PCR with 60 Vbeta and 13 Jbeta primers. Sequencing used immunoSEQ multiplex PCR; TCRdb keeps in-frame clones, though not all of them. The table records 120,000 to 150,000 clones, roughly 76% of them present only once. The sample consisted of PBMCs. These receptors originate from a female donor in good health and CMV-seronegative.

V and J are TRBV6-4 and TRBJ2-1; 11 bases line up with TRBD2. Per the germline V gene, CDR1 is MRHNA and CDR2 is SNTAGT. The CDR3 contains 15 residues. J gave up 4 bases and V 5 bases, and 4 bases lay outside the gene matches. This chain's CDR3 is CASSPTSGEYNEQFF. In DNA, the CDR3 is TGTGCCAGCAGTCCGACTAGCGGGGAGTACAATGAGCAGTTCTTC.

There are a few counts of this clone. The chain joins TRBV6-5 to TRBJ1-4; a weak D match, TRBD1 (6 bases). V lost 6 bases and J 10 bases, leaving 18 bases between the germline ends. This CDR3 comprises 14 residues. CDR1 is MNHEY, CDR2 SVGAGI, per germline. The CDR3 loop reads CASSAGTNSGKLFF. Here the CDR3 DNA reads TGTGCCAGCAGCGCCGGGACAAACAGCGGAAAACTGTTTTTT.

The rearrangement uses TRBV2 and TRBJ1-6, with D uncertain. The ends were cut back, 6 bases at V and 8 bases at J, with 17 bases in the middle. The germline CDR1 and CDR2 sequences are SNHLY and FYNNEI. CDR3 length: 15 residues. CDR3 region: CASRPDNSGHSPLHF. DNA for the CDR3: TGTGCCAGCAGGCCAGACAACTCTGGGCATTCACCCCTCCACTTT.

This rearrangement joins TRBV18 to TRBJ1-2, with 10 bases matching TRBD1. The CDR3 spans 15 residues. V trimming: 0 bases; J trimming: 8 bases; junction bases outside the gene matches: 6. The V gene's germline CDR1 is KGHSH and CDR2 LQKENI. The CDR3 DNA follows: TGTGCCAGCTCACCACCGGGACAGGGGAGCGAAGGCTACACCTTC. Residues: CASSPPGQGSEGYTF.

This clone was detected many times. This chain uses TRBV25-1 with TRBJ1-1; D is unresolved. The CDR3 loop spans 13 amino acids. Germline assignment: CDR1 MGHDK and CDR2 SYGVNS. Trimming took 2 bases from V and 5 from J, leaving 9 bases between them. The CDR3 sequence is CASSESPKTEAFF. The CDR3 DNA is TGTGCCAGCAGTGAAAGCCCCAAGACTGAAGCTTTCTTT. Supplemented by reference TRBV25-1 and TRBJ1-1, the full variable domain reads EADIYQTPRYLVIGTGKKITLECSQTMGHDKMYWYQQDPGMELHLIHYSYGVNSTEKGDLSSESTVSRIRTEHFPLTLESARPSHTSQYLCASSESPKTEAFFGQGTRLTVV.

This chain joins TRBV11-2 and TRBJ2-2; D possibly corresponds to TRBD2 (6 bases). The CDR3 covers 14 residues. Germline assignment: CDR1 SGHAT and CDR2 FQNNGV. Between the trimmed V and J ends, which lost 2 bases and 7 bases, there was a span of 11 bases. Here the CDR3 DNA reads TGTGCCAGCAGCTTATCGGGAGTTGTCGGGGAGCTGTTTTTT. Translation gives CASSLSGVVGELFF.

J is TRBJ2-7 and V is TRBV5-8; 11 nucleotides align to TRBD1. After removal of 2 bases from V and 5 bases from J, the junction contained 9 bases not matched to a gene. The CDR3 extends over 16 amino acids. The germline V gene has CDR1 SGHTS and CDR2 YDEGEE. DNA of the CDR3: TGTGCCAGCAGCTTTGCCGGGACAGGGGGGAGGAACGAGCAGTACTTC. It is translated as CASSFAGTGGRNEQYF. Full variable domain (remainder filled in from reference TRBV5-8 and TRBJ2-7): EAGVTQSPTHLIKTRGQQATLRCSPISGHTSVYWYQQALGLGLQFLLWYDEGEERNRGNFPPRFSGRQFPNYSSELNVNALELEDSALYLCASSFAGTGGRNEQYFGPGTRLTVT.

This chain connects TRBV10-3 to TRBJ1-4; 7 bases line up with TRBD1. Germline V gives CDR1 ENHRY, CDR2 SYGVKD. The CDR3 consists of 14 residues. V was pared by 4 bases and J by 8 bases, with 7 bases of the junction left unmatched. CDR3 in amino acids: CAISGTGNYEKLFF. The CDR3, as DNA: TGTGCCATCAGTGGGACAGGTAACTACGAAAAACTGTTTTTT.

The chain recombines TRBV21-1 with TRBJ1-2; the table names TRBD1, a call not compared with the DNA. TRBV21-1 is noted as a pseudogene. The CDR3 is made up of 15 amino acids. The CDR3 DNA sequence: TGTGCCAGCATCCCGAGCAGGGGCGCTAGCTATGGCTACACCTTC. It encodes CASIPSRGASYGYTF.